The subject of this entry is one T cell receptor beta chain. These data belong to a study of blood T cell repertoires in COVID-19. Study in general: Donors in the United States, Italy and Spain gave samples during acute or convalescent COVID-19.

Source study methods: Amplification from reference gene primers served as the basis for estimated nucleated cell counts. Assay used: immunoSEQ multiplex PCR; TCRdb lists only in-frame clones, some missing. V and J calls and clone size are as listed in that table; D and trimming were resolved from the DNA. Altogether over 200,000 clones are present, less than 90% being singletons, with the ten largest covering around 0.7%. The CDR3 spans 14 residues. Germline V gene lookup returns CDR1 SNHLY and CDR2 FYNNEI. The ends were cut back, 8 bases at V and 0 bases at J, with 11 bases in the middle. The genes are TRBV2 and TRBJ1-3; TRBD1 might be the D (5 bases). Sequencing was carried out using peripheral blood. This sequence was found in a man aged 40-49 years with acute or convalescent COVID-19. In DNA, the CDR3 is TGTGCCAGCGCAGCCCAGGGCTCTGGAAACACCATATATTTT. This sequence encodes CASAAQGSGNTIYF.